These T cell receptor beta chains were read from a single sample in a study of blood T cell repertoires in COVID-19. The table came from immunoSEQ multiplex PCR; TCRdb's copy has only in-frame clones and leaves some out. The table includes 120,000 or so clones, 85% to 90% detected once. The sequenced sample was peripheral blood. The receptors stem from a human donor in a cohort sampled during active COVID-19. Each CDR3 is given without its conserved first and last residue. The listing skips clone size in some rows; elsewhere it reads once, few, many or a size class.

clone_size,v_call,cdr3_aa
.,TRBV4-2,ASSQLQGTYGYT
.,TRBV5-1,ASSLEGTSDEQF
.,TRBV11-2,ASTGGTEDLEQY
.,TRBV5-6,ASSFSGGDTQY
.,TRBV11-2,ASSFDAAGTGLGRGYT
.,TRBV6-5,ASTQGDSYNEQF
.,TRBV28,ASSFPGGGDWGDTQY
.,TRBV5-1,ASSQGQITGELF
.,TRBV19,ASSHLTGSSYNEQF
once,TRBV15,ATSRVRGYNEQF
.,TRBV18,ASSPSGGRSYEQY
.,TRBV6-6,ASSPTPGIGERVGRVTDTQY
once,TRBV1,TSSRGLAGFRYNEQF
.,TRBV29-1,SVFGGEAF
.,TRBV11-2,ASSPEFSPQFFEQY
.,TRBV29-1,SGREGNQPQH